The TCR beta chain described here comes from a study of shared clonotypes between healthy human individuals. Study-level information: Each donor contributed plates that comprised three CD4 naive, three CD4 memory, two CD8 naive and one CD8 memory.

Notes on this clone: What it binds is unknown.

All of the donors resided in Nashville, Tennessee, and each was a Caucasian adult. The protocol was immunoSEQ multiplex PCR, while the TCRdb copy is restricted to in-frame clones and leaves out a portion. The sample gives over a million clones, around 78% of which show up once; around 0.6% is in the top ten. CDR1 is SGHAT, CDR2 FQNNGV, per germline. This CDR3 comprises 15 residues. Unmatched junction bases numbered 4, after V lost 4 bases and J lost 4 bases. Whole-study findings and limits: Large sequencing depth failed to make sorted-subset sequencing complete, rarefaction showed. Represented diversity (both genetic and exposure-history) was limited by the small number of donors.

The chain is built from TRBV11-2 and TRBJ2-2, with 9 nucleotides matching TRBD1. Sequencing was done on a sample of memory CD4+ T cells from PBMCs. Subset given: CD45RA-negative fraction. The sequence came from a man younger than 30 in good health. Some clones in this sample may be carry-over from other donors' samples. The CDR3, as DNA: TGTGCCAGCAGCTGGGGACAGGGTCCCACCGGGGAGCTGTTTTTT. It is translated as CASSWGQGPTGELFF.